The next 20 T cell receptor beta chains were all read from a single sample in a study of shared clonotypes between healthy human individuals. Here immunoSEQ multiplex PCR was the method, and the copy in TCRdb shows in-frame clones only, minus some. The sample includes about 490,000 clones, 75% to 85% of them seen just once. Input material: PBMCs. These TCRs come from a woman aged 40 to 55 in good health. Some clones in this sample may be carry-over from other donors' samples.

J is TRBJ2-5 and V is TRBV19; 7 bases match TRBD2. The CDR3 runs 14 residues. V lost 2 bases, J lost 4 bases, and 4 bases stayed unmatched. Germline V lookup: CDR1 LNHDA, CDR2 SQIVND (reference sequence). DNA of the CDR3: TGTGCCAGTAGTATACGGGCGGGAGTAGAGACCCAGTACTTC. Translating gives CASSIRAGVETQYF.

This clone appeared a single time. This rearrangement joins TRBV19 to TRBJ1-5, with TRBD1 matching 9 bases. Per the germline V gene, CDR1 is LNHDA and CDR2 is SQIVND (reference sequence). The CDR3 runs to 15 residues. V dropped 5 bases and J dropped 7; count of bases not matched to a gene: 9. In nucleotides, the CDR3 is TGTGCCAGTAGTCCCTGGACAGGGGTCGACCAGCCCCAGCATTTT. Translating gives CASSPWTGVDQPQHF.

J is TRBJ1-2 and V is TRBV28; 7 nucleotides agree with TRBD1. CDR1 and CDR2 from the germline V gene are MDHEN and SYDVKM. With V trimmed by 5 bases and J by 5 bases, 5 bases remained unmatched. The CDR3 covers 13 residues. CDR3 loop: CASSPETGYGYTF. DNA of the CDR3: TGTGCCAGCAGTCCCGAGACAGGGTATGGCTACACCTTC.

This chain links TRBV18 with TRBJ2-7, with 8 positions matching TRBD2. The CDR3 has 15 residues. CDR1 and CDR2 from the germline V gene are KGHSH and LQKENI. With 3 bases clipped from V and 3 bases from J, the junction kept 7 bases outside the gene matches. CDR3 loop: CASSPRAGAGYEQYF. The CDR3 DNA follows: TGTGCCAGCTCACCTCGAGCGGGAGCCGGCTACGAGCAGTACTTC.

This clone was picked up one time. The rearrangement uses TRBV2 and TRBJ2-7; 8 bases line up with TRBD2. The ends lost 8 bases at V and 7 bases at J; junction bases unmatched: 13. Per the germline V gene, CDR1 is SNHLY and CDR2 is FYNNEI. This CDR3 has 14 amino acids. The CDR3 DNA sequence: TGTGCCAGCGAGGCGGGAGGACCCCTGGGGGAGCAGTACTTC. Encoded protein: CASEAGGPLGEQYF.

This clone was counted many times. Other DNA sequences of this sample code for an identical CDR3. The chain recombines TRBV9 with TRBJ1-5, with D maybe TRBD1 (6 bases). Trimming took 2 bases from V and 0 from J, leaving 12 bases between them. The CDR3 runs to 16 residues. Per germline, CDR1 SGDLS and CDR2 YYNGEE. The CDR3 protein is CASSVHRVCSNQPQHF. CDR3 nucleotides: TGTGCCAGCAGCGTCCACAGGGTGTGTAGCAATCAGCCCCAGCATTTT.

This clone was counted between two and nine times. The CDR3 coding sequence is TGTGCCAGCAGCTTTGATTCGGGTAGCGGGTGGAGCACAGATACGCAGTATTTT. Its translation: CASSFDSGSGWSTDTQYF. V is TRBV7-8 and J is TRBJ2-3, with TRBD2 matching over 7 bases. This CDR3 region has 18 residues. With V trimmed by 3 bases and J by 0 bases, 12 bases remained unmatched. CDR1 is SGHVS and CDR2 is FQNEAQ in the germline V gene.

The chain is built from TRBV4-1 and TRBJ2-7; no clear D. The V end lost 4 bases, the J end lost 3 bases, and 10 bases lay between the germline ends. Germline-derived CDR1 and CDR2 are MGHRA and YSYEKL. This CDR3 has 13 amino acids. Here the CDR3 DNA reads TGCGCCAGCAGCCTCTCCGCGAGCTACGAGCAGTACTTC. Translation gives CASSLSASYEQYF.

The chain employs TRBV15 and TRBJ1-5; TRBD1 is a possible D gene (5 bases). The CDR3 loop spans 14 amino acids. V was shortened by 2 bases and J by 8 bases, with 13 bases between the two germline ends. Germline V CDR1 and CDR2: LNHNV, YYDKDF (reference sequence). Here the CDR3 DNA reads TGTGCCACCAGCAGACGGAGGGGCGCGGAGCCCCAGCATTTT. This gives the protein CATSRRRGAEPQHF.

This clone was seen a few times. V gene TRBV7-3 combines with J gene TRBJ2-7, with D perhaps matching TRBD1 (5 bases). In germline, CDR1 is SGHTA, CDR2 FQGTGA. The CDR3 has 14 residues. V was shortened by 5 bases and J by 6 bases, with 17 bases between the two germline ends. CDR3 region: CASSTSSGPGEQYF. The CDR3 coding sequence is TGTGCCAGCAGCACCTCGTCAGGGCCGGGCGAGCAGTACTTC.

The rearrangement uses TRBV5-1 and TRBJ2-5; D is undetermined. V was pared by 4 bases and J by 1 base, with 11 bases between. Germline V gene sequence: CDR1 SGHRS, CDR2 YFSETQ. The length of the CDR3 is 14 residues. The CDR3 DNA sequence: TGCGCCAGCAGCCCGCAAGATCTCCAAGAGACCCAGTACTTC. This gives the protein CASSPQDLQETQYF.

This chain links TRBV29-1 with TRBJ2-5; 7 bases map to TRBD2. This CDR3 has 14 amino acids. V shed 1 base and J 7 bases; nucleotides not matched to a gene: 9. Germline V CDR1 and CDR2: SQVTM, ANQGSEA. As DNA, the CDR3 is TGCAGCGTTGAAGGACTAGCCCTTCGGGGGACCCAGTACTTC. This codes for CSVEGLALRGTQYF.

Remarks on this clone: With only one base between it and a far larger clone, this is likely a read error. Different DNA sequences within this sample yield the same CDR3. This chain joins TRBV2 and TRBJ2-7; 11 bases match TRBD2. Looked up from germline, CDR1 is SNHLY and CDR2 is FYNNEI. Trimming at V came to 10 bases and at J to 1 base, leaving 9 bases not matched to a gene. The CDR3 is 15 amino acids. The CDR3 DNA follows: TGTGCCACGCCCGGGGCTAGCGGGAGGTCCTACGAGCAGTACTTC. Translated, it gives CATPGASGRSYEQYF.

This clone was observed a few times. The J gene is TRBJ2-5, the V gene TRBV27; D is unresolved. Germline assignment: CDR1 MNHEY and CDR2 SMNVEV (reference sequence). The CDR3 totals 15 residues. The V and J ends lost 0 bases and 1 base respectively, with 9 bases between them. CDR3 in DNA: TGTGCCAGCAGTTTATCTTACAGTTTCCAAGAGACCCAGTACTTC. This codes for CASSLSYSFQETQYF.

The V call is TRBV7-2, the J call TRBJ2-1; D unclear. The CDR3 runs 16 residues. Between the trimmed V and J ends, which lost 1 base and 0 bases, there was a span of 10 bases. Germline V CDR1 and CDR2: SGHTA, FQGNSA. The CDR3 protein is CASSLGPPSSYNEQFF. In nucleotides, the CDR3 is TGTGCCAGCAGCTTAGGACCGCCGAGCTCCTACAATGAGCAGTTCTTC.

This sequence joins TRBV7-2 and TRBJ2-3; 7 nucleotides line up with TRBD1. CDR3 length equals 13 residues. The germline V gene encodes CDR1 SGHTA and CDR2 FQGNSA. The ends lost 1 base at V and 5 bases at J; junction bases unmatched: 0. Here the CDR3 reads CASSLDRGDTQYF. CDR3 coding DNA: TGTGCCAGCAGCTTAGACAGGGGAGATACGCAGTATTTT.

The chain recombines TRBV18 with TRBJ1-1; tentatively, D is TRBD1 (5 bases). There are 15 residues in the CDR3. Trimming shortened V by 2 bases and J by 1 base, and 11 bases separated the two germline ends. The germline gives CDR1 KGHSH, CDR2 LQKENI. The CDR3 DNA reads as TGTGCCAGCTCACCAATGCGACAGAAGAACACTGAAGCTTTCTTT. Protein sequence: CASSPMRQKNTEAFF.

This clone was detected only a few times. CDR3 sequence: CASDIDPNSPLHF. The CDR3 nucleotides read TGTGCCAGCGACATAGATCCCAATTCACCCCTCCACTTT. This sequence joins TRBV2 and TRBJ1-6; D gene unclear. V lost 8 bases and J 7 bases, leaving 12 bases between the germline ends. CDR1 is SNHLY and CDR2 is FYNNEI in the germline V gene. The CDR3 spans 13 residues.

CDR3 protein: CAWRLAGEPYEQYF. CDR3 nucleotides: TGTGCCTGGAGACTAGCGGGAGAGCCCTACGAGCAGTACTTC. V and J are TRBV30 and TRBJ2-7, with 11 bases lining up with TRBD2. The junction had 3 bases not matched to a gene; V was cut back by 3 bases and J by 2 bases. Germline loops: CDR1 GTSNPN, CDR2 SVGIG (reference sequence). This CDR3 comprises 14 residues.

V gene TRBV4-3 combines with J gene TRBJ2-7; D not resolved. This CDR3 comprises 14 residues. Germline loops: CDR1 LGHNA, CDR2 YSLEER. With 2 bases removed from V and 0 bases from J, the gap between germline ends came to 8 bases. CDR3 DNA sequence: TGCGCCAGCAGCCAATCACAGAGCTCCTACGAGCAGTACTTC. Translated: CASSQSQSSYEQYF.